Listed here are 14 T cell receptor beta chains from one sample, sequenced in a study of CD8 T cells in ankylosing spondylitis (dated by TCRdb to 2016 to 2017). Library prep was done by 5' RACE. The listed sequencing device is Illumina HiSeq 2500. The raw public reads went through TCRdb reprocessing: fastp at Q25, MiXCR clone calling, in-frame beta chains kept. CDR3 protein sequences are deduplicated, and each keeps its most common genes and DNA. This sample gives some 130,000 distinct CDR3 sequences in total; 11% of them show up just once. Together, the top ten hold 4.1% of the sample. Sequencing was carried out using blood, either unsorted or a sorted T cell fraction (not recorded which). The source of these receptors is a female donor with ankylosing spondylitis or in good health (not recorded which).

This clonotype was detected many times. The V call is TRBV20-1, the J call TRBJ2-1; 7 bases map to TRBD2. The V gene end was trimmed by 4 bases and the J gene end by 3 bases; junction bases not matched to a gene: 3. CDR1 is DFQATT and CDR2 is SNEGSKA in the germline V gene (reference sequence). The CDR3 totals 13 residues. The DNA for the CDR3 is TGCAGTGCTACTAGCGGACTCTACAATGAGCAGTTCTTC. Its translation: CSATSGLYNEQFF.

This chain links TRBV6-5 with TRBJ1-3, with D perhaps TRBD1 (5 bases). Trimming took 0 bases from V and 6 from J, leaving 12 bases between them. The CDR3 runs 15 residues. Germline assignment: CDR1 MNHEY and CDR2 SVGAGI. Written as DNA, the CDR3 is TGTGCCAGCAGTTACTCCGGACAATCGACAAACACCATATATTTT. It encodes CASSYSGQSTNTIYF.

This clonotype showed up many times. V gene TRBV4-2 combines with J gene TRBJ2-5; TRBD2 aligns across 7 bases. The germline V gene has CDR1 LGHNA and CDR2 YNFKEQ. The V gene end was trimmed by 5 bases and the J gene end by 4 bases; junction bases not matched to a gene: 10. The CDR3 loop spans 15 amino acids. The CDR3 is CASSLGLAALETQYF. The CDR3 DNA reads TGTGCCAGCAGCTTGGGGCTAGCGGCCTTAGAGACCCAGTACTTC.

This clonotype appeared many times. The chain recombines TRBV20-1 with TRBJ2-1; D remains ambiguous. Germline V gene lookup returns CDR1 DFQATT and CDR2 SNEGSKA (reference sequence). V was cut by 2 bases and J by 4 bases, with 6 bases left in between. The CDR3 has 12 residues. This chain's CDR3 is CSARKIYNEQFF. DNA of the CDR3: TGCAGTGCTAGAAAGATTTACAATGAGCAGTTCTTC.

This clonotype occurred many times. The rearrangement joins TRBV19 to TRBJ1-6; D might be TRBD1 (5 bases). The CDR3 loop spans 13 amino acids. Trimming removed 3 bases at V and 8 bases at J, with 8 bases between. Germline CDR1 reads LNHDA; CDR2 reads SQIVND (reference sequence). The CDR3 loop reads CASSIRGDSPLHF. The CDR3, as DNA: TGTGCCAGTAGTATCCGGGGGGATTCACCCCTCCACTTT.

Of note for this clonotype: Mismatch with germline at one junction end may stem from a read error. The chain has TRBV7-8 and TRBJ2-7; maybe TRBD1 (5 bases). The CDR3 is 16 amino acids. The germline CDR1 and CDR2 sequences are SGHVS and FQNEAQ. CDR3 region: CASSGKGKDVLYDQYF. The DNA of the CDR3 is TGTGCCAGCAGTGGCAAGGGGAAGGACGTTTTATACGATCAGTACTTC.

This clonotype has ten or more counts. The J gene is TRBJ2-1, the V gene TRBV28; tentative D call: TRBD1 (6 bases). The CDR3 consists of 15 residues. V lost 4 bases and J lost 4, with 14 bases in between. Germline V lookup: CDR1 MDHEN, CDR2 SYDVKM. CDR3 residues: CASSSGQLLYNEQFF. In nucleotides, the CDR3 is TGTGCCAGCAGTTCAGGACAGCTCCTGTACAATGAGCAGTTCTTC.

In its sample, this clonotype was seen many times. The chain combines TRBV7-9 with TRBJ1-2; maybe TRBD1 (5 bases). The CDR3 is 14 amino acids. Trimming left V 4 bases short and J 4 bases short, with 13 bases between. The germline CDR1 and CDR2 sequences are SEHNR and FQNEAQ (reference sequence). CDR3 residues: CASSSSSGTYGYTF. The CDR3 region has the DNA TGTGCCAGCAGCTCATCCTCAGGGACCTATGGCTACACCTTC.

In this sample, this clonotype turned up many times. The chain has TRBV28 and TRBJ1-5; the D is unclear. This CDR3 spans 12 amino acids. V lost 7 bases to trimming and J lost 0 bases, with 4 bases between them. Germline values: CDR1 MDHEN, CDR2 SYDVKM. The CDR3, as DNA: TGTGCCAGCACGGGTAGCAATCAGCCCCAGCATTTT. Amino acids: CASTGSNQPQHF.

This clonotype was found many times. The chain employs TRBV20-1 and TRBJ2-3, with 9 positions matching TRBD2. This CDR3 is built from 16 residues. Germline V gives CDR1 DFQATT, CDR2 SNEGSKA (reference sequence). Unmatched junction bases numbered 9, after V lost 1 base and J lost 4 bases. The CDR3 DNA follows: TGCAGTGCTAGAGCGGTCCTAGCGGGACTCCCAGATACGCAGTATTTT. Its translation is CSARAVLAGLPDTQYF.

The chain joins TRBV12-3 or TRBV12-4 to TRBJ2-3; 12 positions match TRBD2. With V trimmed by 1 base and J by 1 base, 9 bases remained unmatched. CDR3 size: 19 residues. Here the CDR3 reads CASSLGNQGLAGGTDTQYF. The CDR3 nucleotides are TGTGCCAGCAGTTTAGGGAATCAGGGACTAGCGGGTGGCACAGATACGCAGTATTTT.

This clonotype was seen many times. The chain has TRBV20-1 and TRBJ1-3, with no clear D. The V end lost 6 bases, the J end lost 3 bases, and 9 bases lay between the germline ends. This CDR3 is 12 amino acids long. Germline lookup yields CDR1 DFQATT and CDR2 SNEGSKA (reference sequence). The CDR3 loop reads CSAEGGGNTIYF. In DNA, the CDR3 is TGCAGTGCCGAGGGAGGTGGAAACACCATATATTTT.

This clonotype appeared many times. This chain links TRBV7-2 with TRBJ1-2; 7 nucleotides align to TRBD1. Germline V CDR1 and CDR2: SGHTA, FQGNSA. The CDR3 spans 14 residues. J was trimmed by 4 bases and V by 7 bases; bases with no gene match: 9. CDR3 bases: TGTGCCAGCACCCCACAGGGGTCTGGCTATGGCTACACCTTC. It is translated as CASTPQGSGYGYTF.

The table lists this clonotype with many counts. V gene TRBV5-1 combines with J gene TRBJ1-2, with D hard to call. CDR3 length: 16 amino acids. V dropped 0 bases and J dropped 4 bases, with 16 bases sitting between them. Germline CDR1 SGHRS, CDR2 YFSETQ. CDR3 amino acids: CASSLAEATGTYGYTF. The CDR3 nucleotides read TGCGCCAGCAGCTTGGCCGAAGCGACCGGTACCTATGGCTACACCTTC.